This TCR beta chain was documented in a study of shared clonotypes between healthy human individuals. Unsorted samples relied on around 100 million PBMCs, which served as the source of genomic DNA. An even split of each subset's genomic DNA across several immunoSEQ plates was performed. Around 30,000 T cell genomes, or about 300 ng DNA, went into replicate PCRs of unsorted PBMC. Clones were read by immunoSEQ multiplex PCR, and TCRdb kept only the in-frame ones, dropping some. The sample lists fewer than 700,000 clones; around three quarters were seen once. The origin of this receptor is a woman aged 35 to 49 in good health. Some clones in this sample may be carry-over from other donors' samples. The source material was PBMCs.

CDR3 loop: CASSPGRLEQYF. The CDR3 region has the DNA TGTGCCAGCTCACCAGGGAGGTTAGAGCAGTACTTC. The V gene is TRBV18, the J gene TRBJ2-7, with a weak D call TRBD2 (6 bases). Per germline, CDR1 KGHSH and CDR2 LQKENI. The CDR3 has 12 amino acids. Trimming took off 2 bases at V and 7 bases at J, with 9 bases between the two ends.